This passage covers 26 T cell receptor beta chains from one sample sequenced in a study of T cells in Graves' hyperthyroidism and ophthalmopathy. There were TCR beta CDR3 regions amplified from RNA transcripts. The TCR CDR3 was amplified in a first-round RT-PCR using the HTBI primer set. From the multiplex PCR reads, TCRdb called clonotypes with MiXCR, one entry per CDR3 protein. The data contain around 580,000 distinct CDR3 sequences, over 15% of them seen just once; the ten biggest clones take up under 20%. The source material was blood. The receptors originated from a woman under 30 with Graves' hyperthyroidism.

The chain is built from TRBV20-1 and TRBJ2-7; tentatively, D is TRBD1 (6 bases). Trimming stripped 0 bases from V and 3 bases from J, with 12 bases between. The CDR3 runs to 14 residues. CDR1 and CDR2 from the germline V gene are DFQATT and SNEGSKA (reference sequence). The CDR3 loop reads CSAREGALLYEQYF. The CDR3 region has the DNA TGCAGTGCTAGAGAGGGGGCGCTTCTCTACGAGCAGTACTTC.

Written as DNA, the CDR3 is TGTGCCAGCAGTTTAAGGTTGCAGGGGACCGGGGAGCTGTTTTTT. Its translation is CASSLRLQGTGELFF. The gene calls are TRBV12-3 or TRBV12-4 and TRBJ2-2, with TRBD1 as a possible D gene (6 bases). The CDR3 consists of 15 residues. Trimming cost V 2 bases and J 5 bases, with 12 bases left between them.

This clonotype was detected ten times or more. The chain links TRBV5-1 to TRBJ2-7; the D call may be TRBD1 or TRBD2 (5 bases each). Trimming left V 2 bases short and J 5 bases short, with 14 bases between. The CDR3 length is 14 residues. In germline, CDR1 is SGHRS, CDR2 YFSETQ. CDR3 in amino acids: CASSLGTALDEQYF. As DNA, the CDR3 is TGCGCCAGCAGCTTAGGGACCGCCTTGGACGAGCAGTACTTC.

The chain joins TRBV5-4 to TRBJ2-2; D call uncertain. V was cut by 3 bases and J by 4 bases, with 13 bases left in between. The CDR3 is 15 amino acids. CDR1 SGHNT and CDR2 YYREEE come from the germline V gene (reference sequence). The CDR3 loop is CASSSNRGGTGELFF. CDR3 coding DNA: TGTGCCAGCAGCTCCAATAGAGGTGGCACCGGGGAGCTGTTTTTT.

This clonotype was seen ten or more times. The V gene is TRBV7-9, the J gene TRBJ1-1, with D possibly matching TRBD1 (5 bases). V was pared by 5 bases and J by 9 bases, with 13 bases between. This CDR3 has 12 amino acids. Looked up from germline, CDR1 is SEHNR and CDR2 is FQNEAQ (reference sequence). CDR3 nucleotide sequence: TGTGCCAGCAGCCCGAGGGGCGCTCAAGCTTTCTTT. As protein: CASSPRGAQAFF.

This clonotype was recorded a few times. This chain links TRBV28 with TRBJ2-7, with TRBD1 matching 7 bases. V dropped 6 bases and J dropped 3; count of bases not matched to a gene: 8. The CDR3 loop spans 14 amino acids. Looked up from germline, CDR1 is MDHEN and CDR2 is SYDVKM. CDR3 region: CASSRPTGSYEQYF. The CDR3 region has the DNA TGTGCCAGCAGCCGCCCGACAGGGAGCTACGAGCAGTACTTC.

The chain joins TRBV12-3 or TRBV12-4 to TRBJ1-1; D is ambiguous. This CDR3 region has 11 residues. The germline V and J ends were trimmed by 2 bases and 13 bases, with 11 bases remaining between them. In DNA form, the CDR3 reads TGTGCCAGCAGTTTAACGGCGATGGTTTTCTTT. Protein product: CASSLTAMVFF.

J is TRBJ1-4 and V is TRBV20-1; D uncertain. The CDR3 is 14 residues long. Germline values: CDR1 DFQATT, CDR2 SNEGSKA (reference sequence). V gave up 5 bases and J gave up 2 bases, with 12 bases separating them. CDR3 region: CSAAQAITNEKLFF. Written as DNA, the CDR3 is TGCAGTGCTGCCCAGGCGATCACTAATGAAAAACTGTTTTTT.

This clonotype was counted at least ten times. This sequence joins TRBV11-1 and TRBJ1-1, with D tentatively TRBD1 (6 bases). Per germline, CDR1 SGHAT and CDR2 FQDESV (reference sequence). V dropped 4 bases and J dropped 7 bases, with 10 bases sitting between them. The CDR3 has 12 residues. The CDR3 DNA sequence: TGTGCCAGCAGCTCGAGGACAGATGAAGCTTTCTTT. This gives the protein CASSSRTDEAFF.

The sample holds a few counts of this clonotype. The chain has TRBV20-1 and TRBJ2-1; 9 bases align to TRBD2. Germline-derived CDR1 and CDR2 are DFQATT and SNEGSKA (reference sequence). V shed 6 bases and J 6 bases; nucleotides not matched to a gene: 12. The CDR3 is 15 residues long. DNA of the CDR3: TGCAGTGCCGCCACTAGCGGGTCAGCAGGCAATGAGCAGTTCTTC. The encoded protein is CSAATSGSAGNEQFF.

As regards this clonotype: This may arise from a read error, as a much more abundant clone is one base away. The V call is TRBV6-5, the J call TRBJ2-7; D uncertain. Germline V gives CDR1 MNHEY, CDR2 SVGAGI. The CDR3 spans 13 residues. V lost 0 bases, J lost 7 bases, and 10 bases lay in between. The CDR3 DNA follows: TGTGCCAGCAGTTACTCGGGTGTTCGGGAGCAGTACTTC. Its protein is CASSYSGVREQYF.

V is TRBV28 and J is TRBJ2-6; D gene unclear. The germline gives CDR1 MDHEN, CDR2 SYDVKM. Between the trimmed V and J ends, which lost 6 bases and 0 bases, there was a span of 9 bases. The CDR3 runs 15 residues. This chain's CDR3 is CASREIGSGANVLTF. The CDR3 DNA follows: TGTGCCAGCAGGGAAATCGGCTCTGGGGCCAACGTCCTGACTTTC.

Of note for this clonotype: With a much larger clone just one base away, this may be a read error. For the CDR3, the DNA is TGCAGTGCTGAGAGGGATAACTATGGCTACACCTTC. Protein sequence: CSAERDNYGYTF. This chain links TRBV20-1 with TRBJ1-2; D is ambiguous. The CDR3 is made up of 12 amino acids. Trimming cost V 5 bases and J 1 base, with 8 bases left between them. Per the germline V gene, CDR1 is DFQATT and CDR2 is SNEGSKA (reference sequence).

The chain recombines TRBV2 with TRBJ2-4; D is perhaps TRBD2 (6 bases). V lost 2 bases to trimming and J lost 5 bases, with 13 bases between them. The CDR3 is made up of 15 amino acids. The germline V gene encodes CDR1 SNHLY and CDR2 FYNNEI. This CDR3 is CASSELAMRENIQYF. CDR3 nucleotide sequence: TGTGCCAGCAGTGAACTAGCGATGAGGGAAAACATTCAGTACTTC.

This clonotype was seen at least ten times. The CDR3 DNA is TGTGCCAGCAGCTTAACAGCTAGCGGGAGCTACGAGCAGTACTTC. Amino acid sequence: CASSLTASGSYEQYF. The chain links TRBV7-9 to TRBJ2-7, with 10 nucleotides matching TRBD2. V dropped 2 bases and J dropped 3; count of bases not matched to a gene: 4. The CDR3 runs 15 residues. Per germline, CDR1 SEHNR and CDR2 FQNEAQ (reference sequence).

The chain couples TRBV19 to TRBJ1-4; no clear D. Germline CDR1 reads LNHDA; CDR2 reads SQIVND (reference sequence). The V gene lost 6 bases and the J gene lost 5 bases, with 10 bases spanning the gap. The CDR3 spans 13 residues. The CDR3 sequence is CASRGSRNEKLFF. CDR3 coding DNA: TGTGCCAGTAGAGGCTCGAGGAATGAAAAACTGTTTTTT.

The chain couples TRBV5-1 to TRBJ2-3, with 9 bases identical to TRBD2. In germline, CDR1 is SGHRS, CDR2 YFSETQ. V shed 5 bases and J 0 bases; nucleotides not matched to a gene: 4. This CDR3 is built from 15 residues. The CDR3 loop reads CASRTSGYSTDTQYF. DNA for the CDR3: TGCGCCAGCAGGACTAGCGGCTATAGCACAGATACGCAGTATTTT.

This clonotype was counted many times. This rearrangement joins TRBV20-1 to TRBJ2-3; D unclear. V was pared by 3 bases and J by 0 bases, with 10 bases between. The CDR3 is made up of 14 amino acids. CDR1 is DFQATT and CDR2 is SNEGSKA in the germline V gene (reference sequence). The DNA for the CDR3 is TGCAGTGCTAGGGCCCTCTATAGCACAGATACGCAGTATTTT. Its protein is CSARALYSTDTQYF.

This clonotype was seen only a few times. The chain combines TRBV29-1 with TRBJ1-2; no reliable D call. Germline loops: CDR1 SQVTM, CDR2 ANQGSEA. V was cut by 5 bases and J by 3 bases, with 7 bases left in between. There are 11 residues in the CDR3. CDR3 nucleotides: TGCAGCGTTCTCCGGGACTATGGCTACACCTTC. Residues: CSVLRDYGYTF. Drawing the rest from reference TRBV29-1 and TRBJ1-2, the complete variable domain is SAVISQKPSRDICQRGTSLTIQCQVDSQVTMMFWYRQQPGQSLTLIATANQGSEATYESGFVIDKFPISRPNLTFSTLTVSNMSPEDSSIYLCSVLRDYGYTFGSGTRLTVV.

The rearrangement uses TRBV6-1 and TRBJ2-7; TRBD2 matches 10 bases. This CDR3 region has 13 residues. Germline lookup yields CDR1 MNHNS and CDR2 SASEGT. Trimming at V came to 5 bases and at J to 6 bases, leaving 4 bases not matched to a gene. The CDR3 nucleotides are TGTGCCAGCAGTCCCAGGACTAGCGGCGAGCAGTACTTC. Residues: CASSPRTSGEQYF.

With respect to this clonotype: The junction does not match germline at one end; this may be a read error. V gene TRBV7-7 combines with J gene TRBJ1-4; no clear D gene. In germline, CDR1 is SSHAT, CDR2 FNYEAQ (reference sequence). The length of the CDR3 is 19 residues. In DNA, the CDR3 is TGTGCTAGCAGCTTAGCGACCCCATGGGATCGGGCAACTAATGAAAAACTGTTTTTT. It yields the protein CASSLATPWDRATNEKLFF.

This CDR3 reads CASSQRGTAYNEQFF. In DNA, the CDR3 is TGTGCCAGCAGCCAAAGGGGGACAGCCTACAATGAGCAGTTCTTC. This sequence joins TRBV14 and TRBJ2-1; 7 positions agree with TRBD1. V dropped 2 bases and J dropped 2; count of bases not matched to a gene: 3. CDR1 is SGHDN and CDR2 is FVKESK in the germline V gene. This CDR3 has 15 residues.

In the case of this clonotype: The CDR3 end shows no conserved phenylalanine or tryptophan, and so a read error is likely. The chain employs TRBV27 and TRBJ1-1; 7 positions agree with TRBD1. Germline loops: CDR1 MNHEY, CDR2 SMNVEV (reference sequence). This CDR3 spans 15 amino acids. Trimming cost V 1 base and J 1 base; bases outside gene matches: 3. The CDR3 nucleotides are TGTGCCAGCAGTTTATACCGGACAGGGAACACTGAAGCTTTCCTT. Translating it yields CASSLYRTGNTEAFL.

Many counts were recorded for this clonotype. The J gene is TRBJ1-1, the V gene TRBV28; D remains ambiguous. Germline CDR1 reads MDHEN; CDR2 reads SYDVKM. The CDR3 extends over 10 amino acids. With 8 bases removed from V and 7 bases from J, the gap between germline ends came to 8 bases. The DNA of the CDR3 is TGTGCCAGCGGACCTGATGAAGCTTTCTTT. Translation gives CASGPDEAFF.

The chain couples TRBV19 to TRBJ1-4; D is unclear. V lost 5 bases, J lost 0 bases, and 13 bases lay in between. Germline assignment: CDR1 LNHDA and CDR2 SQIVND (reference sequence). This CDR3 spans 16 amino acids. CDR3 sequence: CASSPTTVATNEKLFF. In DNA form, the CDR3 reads TGTGCCAGTAGTCCAACGACCGTTGCAACTAATGAAAAACTGTTTTTT.

As DNA, the CDR3 is TGTGCCAGCAGCCAAGGATCTCAAACCTACGAGCAGTACTTC. This translates into CASSQGSQTYEQYF. This sequence joins TRBV3-1 and TRBJ2-7; D ambiguous. This CDR3 is 14 amino acids long. From germline, CDR1 is LGHDT and CDR2 YNNKEL (reference sequence). V lost 1 base to trimming and J lost 2 bases, with 9 bases between them.